This TCR beta chain was documented in a study of T cell responses to AZD1222 COVID-19 vaccine. Data came from immunoSEQ multiplex PCR; TCRdb stores just in-frame clones and leaves some out. The sample records some 110,000 clones, roughly nine tenths being singletons. The CDR3 extends over 18 amino acids. The V gene's germline CDR1 is LNHNV and CDR2 YYDKDF (reference sequence). The V segment lost 7 bases and the J segment 1 base; nucleotides outside the gene matches: 15. The receptor was derived from an adult in good health. The rearrangement joins TRBV15 to TRBJ1-5, with 8 nucleotides matching TRBD1. Sequences were derived from peripheral blood, sampled on day 0 of AZD1222 vaccination. This chain's CDR3 is CATNPGTGLDASNQPQHF. DNA for the CDR3: TGTGCCACCAACCCCGGGACAGGTCTTGATGCAAGCAATCAGCCCCAGCATTTT.